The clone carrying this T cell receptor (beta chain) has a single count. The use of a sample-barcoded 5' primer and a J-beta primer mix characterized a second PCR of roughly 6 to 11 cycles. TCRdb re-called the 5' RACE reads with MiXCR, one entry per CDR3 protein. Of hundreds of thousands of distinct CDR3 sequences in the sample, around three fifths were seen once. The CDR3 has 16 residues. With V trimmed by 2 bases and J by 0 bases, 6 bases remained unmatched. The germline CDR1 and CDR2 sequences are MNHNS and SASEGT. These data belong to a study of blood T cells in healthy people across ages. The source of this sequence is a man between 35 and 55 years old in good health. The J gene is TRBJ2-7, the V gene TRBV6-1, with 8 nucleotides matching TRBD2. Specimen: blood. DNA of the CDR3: TGTGCCAGCAGTGAATATCTACTAGCGGACTCCTACGAGCAGTACTTC. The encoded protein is CASSEYLLADSYEQYF.